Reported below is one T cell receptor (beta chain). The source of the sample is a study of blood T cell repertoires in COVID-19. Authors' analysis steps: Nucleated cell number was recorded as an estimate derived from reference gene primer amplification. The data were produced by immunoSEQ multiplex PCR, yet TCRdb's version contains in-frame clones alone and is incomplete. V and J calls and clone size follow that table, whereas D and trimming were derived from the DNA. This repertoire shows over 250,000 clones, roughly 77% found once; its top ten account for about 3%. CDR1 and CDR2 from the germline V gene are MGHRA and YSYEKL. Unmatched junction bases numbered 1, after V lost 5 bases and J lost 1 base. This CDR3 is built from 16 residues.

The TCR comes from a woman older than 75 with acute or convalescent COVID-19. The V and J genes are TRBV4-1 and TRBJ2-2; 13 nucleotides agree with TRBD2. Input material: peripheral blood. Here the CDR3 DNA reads TGCGCCAGCAGCTGGACTAGCGGGGGGAACACCGGGGAGCTGTTTTTT. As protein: CASSWTSGGNTGELFF.